This record covers a single TCR beta chain. The antigen is not known. These data are taken from a study of PD-1 blockade in classical Hodgkin lymphoma. Study-wide results and caveats: Relapsed/refractory patients reportedly had the lowest baseline TCR diversity, below newly diagnosed patients, who were below healthy donors. Initiation of nivolumab under 1 year after ASCT led to exclusion of patients.

The table came from immunoSEQ multiplex PCR; TCRdb's copy has only in-frame clones and leaves some out. This table has about 97,000 clones, approximately 80% appearing once. In germline, CDR1 is KGHSH, CDR2 LQKENI. The CDR3 contains 15 residues. Losses at the gene ends were 0 bases for V and 4 bases for J; bases not matched to a gene: 2. Following autologous stem cell transplantation, relapse occurred in every patient, and exposure to brentuximab vedotin varied. Patients reached a best response of complete response, partial response or progressive disease. This chain uses TRBV18 with TRBJ2-3; TRBD1 matches at 9 bases. Source: peripheral blood mononuclear cells (PBMCs), taken at baseline. This TCR was sampled from a human donor with classical Hodgkin lymphoma. The CDR3 loop is CASSPPGTGPDTQYF. CDR3 sequence (DNA): TGTGCCAGCTCACCACCCGGGACAGGGCCAGATACGCAGTATTTT.